A selection of T cell receptor beta chains follows, all from one sample in a study of preoperative IRX-2 immunotherapy in early breast cancer. The data were produced by immunoSEQ multiplex PCR, yet TCRdb's version contains in-frame clones alone and is incomplete. The sample has fewer than 35,000 clones, roughly 91% seen once; the top ten hold less than 2%. The sample consisted of tumor tissue, taken after IRX-2 immunotherapy. These receptors came from a human donor with breast cancer. Each CDR3 is given with its conserved first and last residue. Only part of the rows carry a size: once, few, many, or a class if the clone is expanded.

J: TRBJ1-2; size: NA; V: TRBV6-8; CDR3: CASSLDPASYGYTF
J: TRBJ2-3; size: few; V: TRBV7-1; CDR3: CASSLTLRGGGTDTQYF
J: TRBJ2-1; size: NA; V: TRBV5-1; CDR3: CASSGLESYNEQFF
J: TRBJ1-1; size: NA; V: TRBV29-1; CDR3: CSTYGGGRNTEAFF
J: TRBJ1-5; size: NA; V: TRBV6-8; CDR3: CAINGQRNQPQHF
J: TRBJ1-2; size: NA; V: TRBV6-8; CDR3: CASSDNQGNYGYTF
J: TRBJ1-6; size: NA; V: TRBV28; CDR3: CASSPEQGKGNSPLHF
J: TRBJ1-1; size: NA; V: TRBV6-8; CDR3: CASSNQGSDTEAFF
J: TRBJ2-1; size: NA; V: TRBV11-3; CDR3: CASSQPLRAGSSYNEQFF
J: TRBJ1-1; size: NA; V: TRBV18; CDR3: CASSLGDTEAFF
J: TRBJ1-2; size: NA; V: TRBV6-8; CDR3: CASKKQGFNYGYTF
J: TRBJ2-7; size: once; V: TRBV5-1; CDR3: CASSFTGTRYEQYF
J: TRBJ1-5; size: NA; V: TRBV6-8; CDR3: CASSWDSNQPQHF
J: TRBJ2-7; size: NA; V: TRBV11-3; CDR3: CASSLDRGRFYEQYF
J: TRBJ1-1; size: NA; V: TRBV6-8; CDR3: CASSYEAGRRKAFF
J: TRBJ1-1; size: NA; V: TRBV29-1; CDR3: CSVLKGSGNTEAFF
J: TRBJ1-1; size: NA; V: TRBV30; CDR3: CAWSNGVGAFF
J: TRBJ1-2; size: NA; V: TRBV18; CDR3: CASSPDRVGYTF
J: TRBJ1-5; size: NA; V: TRBV10-2; CDR3: CASSSQGDQPQHF
J: TRBJ1-2; size: once; V: TRBV6-8; CDR3: CASRGENYGYTF
J: TRBJ1-1; size: NA; V: TRBV6-8; CDR3: CASSERGGVTEAFF
J: TRBJ1-2; size: NA; V: TRBV23-1; CDR3: CASSQLQGASSGDTF